These T cell receptor beta chains were read from a single sample in a study of blood T cell repertoires in COVID-19. Only in-frame clones appear in the TCRdb table, and some are missing; sequencing was by immunoSEQ multiplex PCR. The table has more than 110,000 clones, around 81% seen once. The sample comprised peripheral blood. The receptor source for this set is a human donor in a cohort sampled during active COVID-19. Each CDR3 is given with its conserved first and last residue. A D gene is named only where the DNA matches it firmly. The size of a clone is reported for some rows only, either as once, few or many, or as a class for expanded clones.

D | size | J | length | V | DNA | CDR3
TRBD1 | NA | TRBJ1-5 | 15 | TRBV5-6 | TGTGCCAGCAGCTTGGGCGGGACAGGGTATCAGCCCCAGCATTTT | CASSLGGTGYQPQHF
TRBD1 | once | TRBJ2-7 | 15 | TRBV18 | TGTGCCAGCTCACCACTCTTAGGACAGGGCTACGAGCAGTACTTC | CASSPLLGQGYEQYF
NA | NA | TRBJ1-4 | 15 | TRBV5-1 | TGCGCCAGCAGCTTGGAAGACAGGTCAGGGGAAAAACTGTTTTTT | CASSLEDRSGEKLFF
TRBD1 | once | TRBJ1-1 | 16 | TRBV7-9 | TGTGCCAGCAGCTGGACGACAGGGGGAATAAACACTGAAGCTTTCTTT | CASSWTTGGINTEAFF
NA | NA | TRBJ2-5 | 15 | TRBV5-1 | TGCGCCAGCAGCTTGGGGGGGGACAGCAAAGAGACCCAGTACTTC | CASSLGGDSKETQYF
NA | few | TRBJ1-6 | 14 | TRBV6-5 | TGTGCCAGCAAAAAATCACTAGGGAATTCACCCCTCCACTTT | CASKKSLGNSPLHF
TRBD1 | NA | TRBJ1-1 | 18 | TRBV7-2 | TGTGCCAGCAGCTTAACTCGGACAGGGGCGACTTCCAACACTGAAGCTTTCTTT | CASSLTRTGATSNTEAFF
NA | NA | TRBJ1-6 | 18 | TRBV25-1 | TGTGCCAGCAGTCCTTCAGGTGGGGGGATCGTGGGGGAATCACCCCTCCACTTT | CASSPSGGGIVGESPLHF
TRBD1 | NA | TRBJ1-1 | 13 | TRBV27 | TGTGCCAGTCGGTCCAGGGGGCCAAGTGAAGCTTTCTTT | CASRSRGPSEAFF
NA | NA | TRBJ2-1 | 14 | TRBV27 | TGTGCCAGCAGTTCCCGACTAGGTAACAATGAGCAGTTCTTC | CASSSRLGNNEQFF
TRBD2 | NA | TRBJ2-7 | 16 | TRBV28 | TGTGCCAGCAGTTTGGAGACCGGACTAGAAAACTACGAGCAGTACTTC | CASSLETGLENYEQYF
TRBD1 | NA | TRBJ2-7 | 14 | TRBV28 | TGTGCCAGCAGTTTAGGACAGGGTAAAGACGAGCAGTACTTC | CASSLGQGKDEQYF
TRBD2 | NA | TRBJ2-1 | 16 | TRBV11-3 | TGTGCCAGCAGCTTCGGGGCGGGGGGCAAGCTGGATGAGCAGTTCTTC | CASSFGAGGKLDEQFF
TRBD1 | few | TRBJ1-2 | 12 | TRBV6-6 | TGTGCCAGCAGTTACCCAGGGGGTGGCTACACCTTC | CASSYPGGGYTF
TRBD2 | NA | TRBJ2-3 | 14 | TRBV3-1/TRBV3-2 | TGTGCCAGCAGCCCCGGGACTAACACAGATACGCAGTATTTT | CASSPGTNTDTQYF
NA | once | TRBJ2-7 | 17 | TRBV12-2 | NA | CASRLVGGGASHYEQYF
NA | NA | TRBJ1-2 | 12 | TRBV9 | TGTGCCAGCAGCGTAGCCGACTATGGCTACACCTTC | CASSVADYGYTF
TRBD2 | NA | TRBJ2-3 | 15 | TRBV25-1 | TGTGCCAGCAGTGAAGCGGGAGCTAGCACAGATACGCAGTATTTT | CASSEAGASTDTQYF
NA | medium-sized | TRBJ2-5 | 11 | TRBV15 | TGTGCCACCAGCAGAGATGAGGACCAGTACTTC | CATSRDEDQYF
NA | NA | TRBJ2-5 | 14 | TRBV6-1 | TGTGCCAGCAGTGAAGTTTGGCCGTTGGAGACCCAGTACTTC | CASSEVWPLETQYF
TRBD1 | NA | TRBJ1-2 | 16 | TRBV24-1 | TGTGCCACCAGGAATCGGGAATGGACAGGGACCTATGGCTACACCTTC | CATRNREWTGTYGYTF
NA | NA | TRBJ1-1 | 16 | TRBV28 | TGTGCCAGCAGTCTCCGGACACCGGTAATGAACACTGAAGCTTTCTTT | CASSLRTPVMNTEAFF
NA | NA | TRBJ1-6 | 15 | TRBV9 | TGTGCCAGCAGCGGTCACGGGGTCCTGAATTCACCCCTCCACTTT | CASSGHGVLNSPLHF
NA | NA | TRBJ1-1 | 13 | TRBV7-8 | TGTGCCAGCACCCCACTGTCGGACACTGAAGCTTTCTTT | CASTPLSDTEAFF
TRBD1 | NA | TRBJ2-3 | 15 | TRBV18 | TGTGCCAGCTCACGACCGGGACAGGCAACAGATACGCAGTATTTT | CASSRPGQATDTQYF
NA | NA | TRBJ1-2 | 12 | TRBV5-5 | TGTGCCAGCAGCCAGGGTTTGGATGGCTACACCTTC | CASSQGLDGYTF
TRBD2 | NA | TRBJ2-3 | 16 | TRBV4-1 | TGCGCCAGCAGCCCCCCGGGACTATCTAGCACAGATACGCAGTATTTT | CASSPPGLSSTDTQYF
TRBD1 | NA | TRBJ2-3 | 12 | TRBV6-4 | TGTGCCAGCAGTGACGCAGGGGGAACGCAGTATTTT | CASSDAGGTQYF
NA | NA | TRBJ2-2 | 14 | TRBV6-6 | TGTGCCAGCAGTTACAGGGGCTACACCGGGGAGCTGTTTTTT | CASSYRGYTGELFF
TRBD1 | NA | TRBJ1-2 | 14 | TRBV7-2 | TGTGCCAGCAGCTTAGGACAGGGTCCCTATGGCTACACCTTC | CASSLGQGPYGYTF
NA | once | TRBJ1-5 | 13 | TRBV6-5 | TGTGCCAGCAGTTACTCTGGTAGAGAGCCCCAGCATTTT | CASSYSGREPQHF
TRBD1 | NA | TRBJ2-1 | 14 | TRBV6-5 | TGTGCCAGCAGCTTAGGGACAGCTAACAATGAGCAGTTCTTC | CASSLGTANNEQFF
NA | NA | TRBJ2-3 | 15 | TRBV14 | TGTGCCAGCAGCCGAAGACTGGGAGGCACAGATACGCAGTATTTT | CASSRRLGGTDTQYF
NA | NA | TRBJ1-1 | 15 | TRBV7-6 | TGTGCCAGCAGCTTAGCGCAGGGCTTGAACACTGAAGCTTTCTTT | CASSLAQGLNTEAFF
TRBD1 | NA | TRBJ2-7 | 14 | TRBV7-9 | TGTGCCAGCAGCTCGGGACAGGGGGCCTACGAGCAGTACTTC | CASSSGQGAYEQYF
NA | once | TRBJ1-6 | 12 | TRBV28 | TGTGCCAGCAGGGGCTCTGGGTCACCCCTCCACTTT | CASRGSGSPLHF